This T cell receptor (beta chain) was obtained from a study of a mutant IDH1 vaccine in newly diagnosed glioma. Across the study: During weeks 1, 3, 5, 7, 11, 15, 19 and 23, patients received eight vaccinations. Vaccines were begun 4-6 weeks after radiotherapy alone, or with temozolomide cycles.

Germline V gives CDR1 SGHVS, CDR2 FNYEAQ. Trimming took 2 bases from V and 5 from J; bases not matched to a gene: 10. The CDR3 loop spans 17 amino acids. Using immunoSEQ multiplex PCR, the repertoire was profiled, and TCRdb retains in-frame clones only, with some absent. The sample lists roughly 62,000 clones, around 80% seen once, with about 7.2% in the top ten. Time point defined: week 5, during vaccination. Each dose of the vaccine consisted of 300 ug of mutant IDH1 20-mer peptide, with topical imiquimod. Notes on this clone: Its specificity is unknown.

The TCR comes from a woman aged 45 to 65 with glioma. The chain employs TRBV7-6 and TRBJ2-3; 10 bases map to TRBD2. This sample comprised PBMCs, obtained from a glioma patient whose treatment included an IDH1 peptide vaccine. The CDR3 coding sequence is TGTGCCAGCAGCTTACGGGTAGCGGGGGGCCCTGGAGATACGCAGTATTTT. Translating gives CASSLRVAGGPGDTQYF.